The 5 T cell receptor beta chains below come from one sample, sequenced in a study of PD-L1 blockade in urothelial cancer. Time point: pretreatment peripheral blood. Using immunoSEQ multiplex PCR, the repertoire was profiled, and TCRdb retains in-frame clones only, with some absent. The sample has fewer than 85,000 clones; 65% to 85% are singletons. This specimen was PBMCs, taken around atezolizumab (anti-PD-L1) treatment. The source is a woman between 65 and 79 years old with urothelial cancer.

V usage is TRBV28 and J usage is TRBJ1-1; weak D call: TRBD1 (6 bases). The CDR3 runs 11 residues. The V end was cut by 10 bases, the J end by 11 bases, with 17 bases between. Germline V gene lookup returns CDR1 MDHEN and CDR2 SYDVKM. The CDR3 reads CATNHRDPAFF. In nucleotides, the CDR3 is TGTGCCACGAATCACAGGGATCCGGCTTTCTTT.

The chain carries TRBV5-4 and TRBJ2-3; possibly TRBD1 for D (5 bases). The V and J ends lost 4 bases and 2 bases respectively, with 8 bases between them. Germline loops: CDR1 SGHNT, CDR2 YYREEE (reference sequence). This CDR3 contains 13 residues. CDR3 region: CASSLGPTDTQYF. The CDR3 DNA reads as TGTGCCAGCAGCCTGGGGCCCACAGATACGCAGTATTTT.

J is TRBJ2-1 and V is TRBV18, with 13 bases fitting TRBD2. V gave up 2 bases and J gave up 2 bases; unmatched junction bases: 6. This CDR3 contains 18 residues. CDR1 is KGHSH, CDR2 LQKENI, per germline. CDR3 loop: CASSPGTSGISTYNEQFF. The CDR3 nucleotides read TGTGCCAGCTCACCAGGGACTAGCGGGATTTCGACCTACAATGAGCAGTTCTTC.

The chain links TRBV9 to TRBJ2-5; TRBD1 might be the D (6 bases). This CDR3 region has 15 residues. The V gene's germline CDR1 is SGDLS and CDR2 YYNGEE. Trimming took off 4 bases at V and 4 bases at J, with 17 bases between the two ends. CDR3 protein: CASSPPRGSGETQYF. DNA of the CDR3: TGTGCCAGCAGCCCTCCCAGGGGATCCGGAGAGACCCAGTACTTC. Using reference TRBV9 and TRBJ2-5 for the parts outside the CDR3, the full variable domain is DSGVTQTPKHLITATGQRVTLRCSPRSGDLSVYWYQQSLDQGLQFLIQYYNGEERAKGNILERFSAQQFPDLHSELNLSSLELGDSALYFCASSPPRGSGETQYFGPGTRLLVL.

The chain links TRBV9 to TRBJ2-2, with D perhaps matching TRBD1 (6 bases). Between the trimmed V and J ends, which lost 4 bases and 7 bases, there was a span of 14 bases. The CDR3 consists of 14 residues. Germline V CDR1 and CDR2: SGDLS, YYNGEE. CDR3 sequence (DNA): TGTGCCAGCAGCTCTTCAGGGGTGAACGGGGAGCTGTTTTTT. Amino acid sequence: CASSSSGVNGELFF.